This T cell receptor (beta chain) is from a study of blood T cells in healthy people across ages. Worth noting for this clonotype: Its antigen remains unknown.

There are 17 residues in the CDR3. Trimming removed 5 bases from V and 0 bases from J; junction bases left unmatched: 7. Germline loops: CDR1 MDHEN, CDR2 SYDVKM. Whole-study findings and limits: Among T cells, TCR beta diversity per million cells dropped roughly linearly as age rose. Considered underestimates were the diversity estimates obtained from one million T cells.

Using a J-beta primer mix together with a sample-barcoded 5' primer, a second PCR was run for about 6 to 12 cycles. TCRdb reprocessed the 5' RACE reads with MiXCR, giving one entry per CDR3 protein. The sample lists 1 million or so distinct CDR3 sequences, under 30% occurring once. The data were also submitted as part of a second study, on T cells of mothers and their children. That work states: Nine systemically healthy Caucasian donors: three mothers, six children. Mothers gave over 8.5 million TCR beta CDR3 reads each, and children roughly 3 million each.

The sample taken for sequencing was blood. The chain carries TRBV28 and TRBJ2-1; 10 nucleotides align to TRBD1. The clonotype comes from a girl aged 2 to 9 in good health. The CDR3 loop is CASSLDRGPNSYNEQFF. Written as DNA, the CDR3 is TGTGCCAGCAGTCTAGACAGGGGGCCCAACTCCTACAATGAGCAGTTCTTC.